The clone carrying this TCR beta chain came up many times. The sample originates from a study of T cells after yellow fever vaccination. Germline V gives CDR1 SNHLY, CDR2 FYNNEI. There are 12 residues in the CDR3. Trimming removed 10 bases from V and 5 bases from J; junction bases left unmatched: 6. A single record per CDR3 protein comes from TCRdb applying MiXCR to the 5' RACE reads. The table records fewer than 20,000 distinct CDR3 sequences, around 4% of them present only once. Source: PBMCs, either bulk or a sorted T-cell subset (CD4+, CD8+, memory, or dextramer-sorted; not recorded which), taken 15 days after the yellow fever booster vaccination. This chain joins TRBV2 and TRBJ2-5, with 8 nucleotides matching TRBD2. The TCR was taken from a man younger than 40 who received the YFV17D yellow fever vaccine. The CDR3: CANTGLEETQYF. CDR3 nucleotide sequence: TGTGCCAACACGGGACTAGAGGAGACCCAGTACTTC.